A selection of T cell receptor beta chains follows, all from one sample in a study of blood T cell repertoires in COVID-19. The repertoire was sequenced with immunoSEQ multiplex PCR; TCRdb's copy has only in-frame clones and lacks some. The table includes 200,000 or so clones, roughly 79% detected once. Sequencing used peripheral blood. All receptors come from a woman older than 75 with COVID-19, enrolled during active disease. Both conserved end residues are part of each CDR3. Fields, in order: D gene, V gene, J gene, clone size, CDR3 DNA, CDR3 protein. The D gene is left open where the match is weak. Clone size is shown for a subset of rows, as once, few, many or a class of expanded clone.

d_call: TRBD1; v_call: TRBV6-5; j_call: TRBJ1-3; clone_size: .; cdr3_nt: TGTGCCAGCAGTTACGCCGACAGGGGGTACACCATATATTTT; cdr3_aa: CASSYADRGYTIYF
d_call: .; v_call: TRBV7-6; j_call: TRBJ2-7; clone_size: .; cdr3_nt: TGTGCCAGCAGCTTAACGGGAGACGAGCAGTACTTC; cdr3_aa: CASSLTGDEQYF
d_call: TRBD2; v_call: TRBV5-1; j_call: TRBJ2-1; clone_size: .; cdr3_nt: TGCGCCAGCAGCTCCGGGACTAGCGGGGGGTACTACAATGAGCAGTTCTTC; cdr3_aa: CASSSGTSGGYYNEQFF
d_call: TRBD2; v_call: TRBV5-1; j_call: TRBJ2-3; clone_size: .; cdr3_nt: TGCGCCAGCAGCCCAGGGACTAGCGGTAACACAGATACGCAGTATTTT; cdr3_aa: CASSPGTSGNTDTQYF
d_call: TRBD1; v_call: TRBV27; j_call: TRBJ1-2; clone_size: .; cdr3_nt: TGTGCCAGCAGTTTAAGACAGGGTAGTGGCTACACCTTC; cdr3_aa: CASSLRQGSGYTF
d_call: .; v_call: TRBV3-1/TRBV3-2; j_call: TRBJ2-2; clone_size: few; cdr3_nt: TGTGCCAGCAGCCAAGAGTCCTTAGATGGGAGACAGGTCTACACCGGGGAGCTGTTTTTT; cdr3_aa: CASSQESLDGRQVYTGELFF
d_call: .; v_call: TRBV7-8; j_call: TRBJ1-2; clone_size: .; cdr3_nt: TGTGCCAGCAGCTTACAGGCAGGGATCTATGGCTACACCTTC; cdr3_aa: CASSLQAGIYGYTF
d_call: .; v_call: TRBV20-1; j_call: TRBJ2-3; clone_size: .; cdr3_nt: TGCAGTGCTTCCCGGACAGATACGCAGTATTTT; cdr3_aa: CSASRTDTQYF
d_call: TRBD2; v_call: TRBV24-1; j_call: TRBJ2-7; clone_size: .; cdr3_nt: TGTGCCACCAGTGATAGCGGGAGGGTCCAATACGAGCAGTACTTC; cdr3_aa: CATSDSGRVQYEQYF
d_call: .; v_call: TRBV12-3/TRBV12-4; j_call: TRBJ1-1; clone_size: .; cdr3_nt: TGTGCCAGCAGGACATCGGAGGGCACTGAAGCTTTCTTT; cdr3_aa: CASRTSEGTEAFF
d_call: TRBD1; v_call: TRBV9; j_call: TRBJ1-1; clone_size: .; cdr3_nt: TGTGCCAGCAGCCCGACAGGGCTAACTGAAGCTTTCTTT; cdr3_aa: CASSPTGLTEAFF
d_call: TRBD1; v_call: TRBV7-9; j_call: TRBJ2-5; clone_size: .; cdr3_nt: TGTGCCAGCAGCTGGCCCCGGGACAGGGGGCGGGAGGAGGAGACCCAGTACTTC; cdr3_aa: CASSWPRDRGREEETQYF
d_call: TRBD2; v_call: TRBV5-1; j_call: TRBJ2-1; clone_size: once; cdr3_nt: TGCGCCAGCAGTTTACTTACGGGACTAGCGGGGAACAATGAGCAGTTCTTC; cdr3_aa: CASSLLTGLAGNNEQFF
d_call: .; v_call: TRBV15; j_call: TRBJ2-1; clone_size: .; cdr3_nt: TGTGCCACCAGCCGGGGGAATGAGCAGTTCTTC; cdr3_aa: CATSRGNEQFF
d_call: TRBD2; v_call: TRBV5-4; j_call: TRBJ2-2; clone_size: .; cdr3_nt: TGTGCCAGCAGCTGGGGACTAGCGGCAAACACCGGGGAGCTGTTTTTT; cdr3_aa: CASSWGLAANTGELFF
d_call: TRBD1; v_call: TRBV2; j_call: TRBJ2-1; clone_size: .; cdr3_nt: TGTGCCAGCAGGACAGGGGTGTCCTACAATGAGCAGTTCTTC; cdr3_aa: CASRTGVSYNEQFF
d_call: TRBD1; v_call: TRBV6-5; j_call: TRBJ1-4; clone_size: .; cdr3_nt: TGTGCCAGCAAACGGACAGGGATTGAAAAACTGTTTTTT; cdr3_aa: CASKRTGIEKLFF
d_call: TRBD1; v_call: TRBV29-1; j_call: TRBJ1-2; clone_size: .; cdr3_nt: TGCAGCGGCTCTACAGGGGCTTCCTATGGCTACACCTTC; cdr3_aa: CSGSTGASYGYTF
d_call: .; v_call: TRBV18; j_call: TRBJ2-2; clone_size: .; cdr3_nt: TGTGCCAGCATACAGGGCTTGAACACCGGGGAGCTGTTTTTT; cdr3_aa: CASIQGLNTGELFF
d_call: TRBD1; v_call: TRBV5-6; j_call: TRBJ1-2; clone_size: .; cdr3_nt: TGTGCCAGCAGCTCCGTACAGGGGAACTATGGCTACACCTTC; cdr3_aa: CASSSVQGNYGYTF
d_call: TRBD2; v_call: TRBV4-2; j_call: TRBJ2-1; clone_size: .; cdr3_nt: TGTGCCAGCGGGCTTCTAGCGGGGGTCAATGAGCAGTTCTTC; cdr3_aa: CASGLLAGVNEQFF
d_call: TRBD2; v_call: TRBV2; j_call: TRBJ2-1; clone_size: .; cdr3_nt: TGTGCCAGCAGTGTGGCGGGAGGGGGTTACAATGAGCAGTTCTTC; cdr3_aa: CASSVAGGGYNEQFF
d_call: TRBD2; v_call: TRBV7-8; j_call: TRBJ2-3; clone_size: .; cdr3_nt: TGTGCCAGCAGCTTCAGGACTAGCGGGGGGGAACGTCAGTATTTT; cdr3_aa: CASSFRTSGGERQYF
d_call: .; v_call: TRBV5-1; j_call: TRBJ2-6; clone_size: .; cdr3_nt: TGCGCCAGCAGCTTTCCTGGACAGAGCTGGGCCAACGTCCTGACTTTC; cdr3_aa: CASSFPGQSWANVLTF
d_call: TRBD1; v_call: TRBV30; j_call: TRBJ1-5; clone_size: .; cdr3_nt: TGTGCCTGGCAATCCGGGACAGGGAATCAGCCCCAGCATTTT; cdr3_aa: CAWQSGTGNQPQHF
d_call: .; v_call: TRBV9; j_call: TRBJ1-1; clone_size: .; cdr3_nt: TGTGCCAGCAGCGCCCAAGGGGGGGATCTGATCACTGAAGCTTTCTTT; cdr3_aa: CASSAQGGDLITEAFF
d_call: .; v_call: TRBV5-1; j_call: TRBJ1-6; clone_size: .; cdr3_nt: TGCGCCAGCAGCTTGAGGGGGTATAATTCACCCCTCCACTTT; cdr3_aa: CASSLRGYNSPLHF
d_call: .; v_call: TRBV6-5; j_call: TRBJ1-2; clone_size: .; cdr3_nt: TGTGCCAGCAGTCTTCTCCCTGTATTCTATGGCTACACCTTC; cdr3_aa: CASSLLPVFYGYTF
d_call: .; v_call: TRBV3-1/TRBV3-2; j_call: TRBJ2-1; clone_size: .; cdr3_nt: TGTGCCAGCAGCCACCAGATCGGGGGCTACAATGAGCAGTTCTTC; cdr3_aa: CASSHQIGGYNEQFF
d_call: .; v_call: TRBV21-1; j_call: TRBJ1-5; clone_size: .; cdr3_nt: TGTGCCAGCAGCAAAGTGGAGGCAGGTAGCAATCAGCCCCAGCATTTT; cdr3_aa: CASSKVEAGSNQPQHF
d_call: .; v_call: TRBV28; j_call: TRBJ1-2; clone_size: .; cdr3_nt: TGTGCCAGCAGTTTGATCGGGAGAGGCAATGGCTACACCTTC; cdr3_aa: CASSLIGRGNGYTF
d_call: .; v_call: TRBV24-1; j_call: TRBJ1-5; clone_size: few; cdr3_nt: TGTGCCACCAGTGACATGTACAGAAATCAGCCCCAGCATTTT; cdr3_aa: CATSDMYRNQPQHF
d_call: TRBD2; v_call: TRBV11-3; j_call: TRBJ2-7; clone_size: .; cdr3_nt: TGTGCCCTCACATATTCGCGGCGGGGACTAGCTTTACCCGAGCAGTACTTC; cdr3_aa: CALTYSRRGLALPEQYF
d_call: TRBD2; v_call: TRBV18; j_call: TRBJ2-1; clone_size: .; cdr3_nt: TGTGCCAACTCACCAAGGACTAGCGGGGGTAGAAATGAGCAGTTCTTC; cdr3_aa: CANSPRTSGGRNEQFF
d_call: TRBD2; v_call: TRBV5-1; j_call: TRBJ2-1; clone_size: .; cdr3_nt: TGCGCCAGCAGCTTCGGACTAGCGGGCAGGGGGCGCAATGAGCAGTTCTTC; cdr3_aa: CASSFGLAGRGRNEQFF
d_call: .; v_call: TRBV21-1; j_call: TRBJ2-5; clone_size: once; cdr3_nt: TGTGCCAGCAGCAAACGGGTACAGGGGGCGTGGCAAGAGACCCAGTACTTC; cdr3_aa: CASSKRVQGAWQETQYF
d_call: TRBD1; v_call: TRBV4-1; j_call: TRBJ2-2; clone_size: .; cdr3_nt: TGCGCCAGCAGCCCCCGGACAGGTTCGAACACCGGGGAGCTGTTTTTT; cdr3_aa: CASSPRTGSNTGELFF
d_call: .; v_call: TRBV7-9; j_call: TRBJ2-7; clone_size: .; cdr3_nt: TGTGCCAGCAGCCCACCCCCGGGGGGCCTAACGAACGAGCAGTACTTC; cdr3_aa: CASSPPPGGLTNEQYF
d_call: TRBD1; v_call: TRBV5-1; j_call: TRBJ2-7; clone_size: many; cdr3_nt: TGCGCCAGCAGGGGGGGACAGGGGATCACCTACGAGCAGTACTTC; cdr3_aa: CASRGGQGITYEQYF
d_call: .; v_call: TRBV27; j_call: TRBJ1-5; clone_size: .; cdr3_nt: TGTGCCAGCAGCCGTATACCCTTAGGGGGTAAAGGGAGCAATCAGCCCCAGCATTTT; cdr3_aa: CASSRIPLGGKGSNQPQHF
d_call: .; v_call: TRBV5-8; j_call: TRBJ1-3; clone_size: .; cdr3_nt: TGTGCCAGCAGCTTGAGAACGGGGGGAAGAAACACCATATATTTT; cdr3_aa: CASSLRTGGRNTIYF